A selection of T cell receptor beta chains follows, all from one sample in a study of T-cell reconstitution after alpha-beta-depleted transplantation in children. TCRdb fed the PCR reads into MiXCR, producing one record per CDR3 protein. The sample records under 450,000 distinct CDR3 sequences, about an eighth being singletons. Here the sequenced sample was PBMCs, taken from the stem cell graft. The receptors here all came from a human donor who donated a stem cell graft to a child with Fanconi anemia. Each CDR3 is given with its conserved first and last residue. The D gene is left open where the match is weak. Not all rows give a size; the values are once, few, many and, for expanded clones, a class.

v_call	d_call	clone_size	j_call	cdr3_nt	cdr3_aa
TRBV19	NA	few	TRBJ2-7	TGTGCCAGTAGTAAGGACGGGTCCTACGAGCAGTACTTC	CASSKDGSYEQYF
TRBV5-1	NA	many	TRBJ1-1	TGCGCCAGCAGCTTGGCGACAGGAGAAGCTTTCTTT	CASSLATGEAFF
TRBV6-1	NA	many	TRBJ2-5	TGTGCCAGCAGTACCCAGGGGTTAGAGACCCAGTACTTC	CASSTQGLETQYF
TRBV28	NA	many	TRBJ2-5	TGTGCCAGCAGTCTACACACCCTAGGACAAGAGACCCAGTACTTC	CASSLHTLGQETQYF
TRBV18	TRBD1	few	TRBJ2-7	TGTGCCAGCTCACCTACCGACAGGGGTGGATACGAGCAGTACTTC	CASSPTDRGGYEQYF
TRBV4-3	TRBD1	NA	TRBJ2-7	TGCGCCAGCAGCCGCGCCCAGGGGGCCGCCTACGAGCAGTACTTC	CASSRAQGAAYEQYF
TRBV12-3/TRBV12-4	NA	NA	TRBJ1-1	TGTGCCAGCAGTTTTTTGCCGGGACCGGAATTGAACACTGAAGCTTTCTTT	CASSFLPGPELNTEAFF
TRBV30	NA	NA	TRBJ1-1	TGTGCCTGGAGTTTGGGAAGGGCTGAAGCTTTCTTT	CAWSLGRAEAFF
TRBV5-6	NA	many	TRBJ2-1	TGTGCCAGCAGCTTGGCAGGTCCCGATGAGCAGTTCTTC	CASSLAGPDEQFF
TRBV3-1	NA	few	TRBJ2-6	TGTGCCAGCAGCCAAGAGCGCAGGGCTACTGGGGCCAACGTCCTGACTTTC	CASSQERRATGANVLTF
TRBV18	NA	many	TRBJ1-2	TGTGCCAGCTCACCCCGTCGGCCCGATGCCTATGGCTACACCTTC	CASSPRRPDAYGYTF
TRBV7-2	TRBD1	many	TRBJ2-6	TGTGCCAGCAGCCTGACAGGGGGTGGTTCTGGGGCCAACGTCCTGACTTTC	CASSLTGGGSGANVLTF
TRBV20-1	NA	many	TRBJ2-4	TGCAGTGCTATTGCACCCACCAAAAACATTCAGTACTTC	CSAIAPTKNIQYF
TRBV20-1	TRBD1	NA	TRBJ1-5	TGCAGTGCTAGAGAGGTGCAGGGGGGACAGCCCCAGCATTTT	CSAREVQGGQPQHF
TRBV2	NA	few	TRBJ2-7	TGTGCCAGCAGCTCTAAGGGGTCGCCACACGAGCAGTACTTC	CASSSKGSPHEQYF
TRBV6-2/TRBV6-3	NA	NA	TRBJ2-5	TGTGCCAGCAGTATCCCGTTTAGCCTGTGGGCCGTGGGAGAGACCCAGTACTTC	CASSIPFSLWAVGETQYF
TRBV29-1	NA	many	TRBJ1-1	TGCAGCGTTGGGCGGAGGGACACTGAAGCTTTCTTT	CSVGRRDTEAFF
TRBV19	NA	few	TRBJ2-5	TGTGCCAGTAGTAGGACAGAGGGAGAGACCCAGTACTTC	CASSRTEGETQYF
TRBV4-2	TRBD1	many	TRBJ2-1	TGTGCCAGCAGCCCGCCGGGACAGGGGTACAATGAGCAGTTCTTC	CASSPPGQGYNEQFF
TRBV2	NA	few	TRBJ2-3	TGTGCCAGCCGGGACCCCGGCACAGATACGCAGTATTTT	CASRDPGTDTQYF
TRBV18	NA	many	TRBJ2-3	TGTGCCAGCTCGCCATTCACAGATACGCAGTATTTT	CASSPFTDTQYF
TRBV7-8	TRBD1	few	TRBJ1-5	TGTGCCAGCAGCCAAGAGATCAGGGGGCAGAATCAGCCCCAGCATTTT	CASSQEIRGQNQPQHF
TRBV12-3/TRBV12-4	NA	many	TRBJ2-7	TGTGCCAGCAGTTTAGTCCGTGGTCTCGAGCAGTACTTC	CASSLVRGLEQYF
TRBV7-2	NA	NA	TRBJ2-5	TGTGCCAGCAGCTTAGAGTTACAGACCCAGTACTTC	CASSLELQTQYF
TRBV2	NA	many	TRBJ1-1	TGTGCCAGCAGTAGAATAGGGTCCGGGAACACTGAAGCTTTCTTT	CASSRIGSGNTEAFF
TRBV28	TRBD2	NA	TRBJ2-2	TGTGCCACCTTGGGGGGGGACGTCCTCACCGGGGAGCTGTTTTTT	CATLGGDVLTGELFF
TRBV12-3/TRBV12-4	NA	few	TRBJ2-1	TGTGCCAGCAGTTTCCGAGTAACACGGGAGACACTCAATGAGCAGTTCTTC	CASSFRVTRETLNEQFF
TRBV12-3/TRBV12-4	NA	many	TRBJ2-1	TGTGCCAGCAGTTTAAAGGACCCCTATGAGCAGTTCTTC	CASSLKDPYEQFF
TRBV19	NA	NA	TRBJ1-1	TGTGCCAGTAGTTGGGACTTAAACACTGAAGCTTTCTTT	CASSWDLNTEAFF
TRBV10-3	NA	NA	TRBJ2-7	TGTGCCATCAGTGAGGCGTCTGGCGAGCAGTACTTC	CAISEASGEQYF
TRBV2	NA	many	TRBJ1-6	TGTGCCAGCAGGCAGAGCTATAATTCACCCCTCCACTTT	CASRQSYNSPLHF
TRBV12-3/TRBV12-4	NA	many	TRBJ1-2	TGTGCCAGCAGTTTAAGGCCGGGACACTATGGCTACACCTTC	CASSLRPGHYGYTF